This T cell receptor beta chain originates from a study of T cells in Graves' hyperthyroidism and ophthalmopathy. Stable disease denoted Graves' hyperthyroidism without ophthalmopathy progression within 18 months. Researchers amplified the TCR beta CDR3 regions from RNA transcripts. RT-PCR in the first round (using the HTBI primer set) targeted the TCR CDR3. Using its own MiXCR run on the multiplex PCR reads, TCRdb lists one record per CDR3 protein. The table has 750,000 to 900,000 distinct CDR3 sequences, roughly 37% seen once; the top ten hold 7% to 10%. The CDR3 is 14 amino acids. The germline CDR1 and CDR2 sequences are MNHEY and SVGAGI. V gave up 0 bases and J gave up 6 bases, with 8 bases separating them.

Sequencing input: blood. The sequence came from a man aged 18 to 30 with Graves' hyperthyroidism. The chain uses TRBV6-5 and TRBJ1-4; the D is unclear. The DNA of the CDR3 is TGTGCCAGCAGTTACTCAGGCGTTGATGAAAAACTGTTTTTT. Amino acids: CASSYSGVDEKLFF.